This T cell receptor (beta chain) was identified in a study of T cells in Graves' hyperthyroidism and ophthalmopathy. The CDR3 has 15 amino acids. Between the trimmed V and J ends, which lost 1 base and 1 base, there was a span of 8 bases. Germline CDR1 and CDR2: DFQATT and SNEGSKA (reference sequence). TCR beta CDR3 sequences were amplified from RNA transcripts. Carried out on the TCR CDR3, a first-round RT-PCR used the HTBI primer set. MiXCR, run by TCRdb on the multiplex PCR reads, gives a single entry per CDR3 protein. This table has about 510,000 distinct CDR3 sequences, 46% appearing once. The receptor was isolated from an adult woman with Graves' disease, either hyperthyroidism or ophthalmopathy (not recorded which). Source material: peripheral blood or thyroid tissue (not recorded which). The J gene is TRBJ2-6, the V gene TRBV20-1; the D is unclear. As DNA, the CDR3 is TGCAGTGCTAGAGCCCAGCTTTCTGGGGCCAACGTCCTGACTTTC. Its translation: CSARAQLSGANVLTF.